Listed below are T cell receptor beta chains from one sample, sequenced in a study of cytomegalovirus exposure and HLA in healthy donors. TCRdb's table, derived via immunoSEQ multiplex PCR, lists solely in-frame clones and lacks some. The table has 150,000 to 200,000 clones, 78% seen once. The sample consisted of PBMCs. The source is a woman aged 25 to 39 in good health and CMV-seropositive. Each CDR3 is given with its conserved first and last residue. A D gene is named only where the DNA matches it firmly. Clone sizes are given selectively: once, few, many, or a class where the clone is expanded.

d_call	clone_size	j_call	v_call	cdr3_aa	cdr3_nt
TRBD2	.	TRBJ2-3	TRBV18	CASSPAGVGDTQYF	TGTGCCAGCTCACCAGCGGGAGTTGGAGATACGCAGTATTTT
TRBD1	.	TRBJ1-5	TRBV2	CASSRDSSNQPQHF	TGTGCCAGCAGTCGGGACAGTAGCAATCAGCCCCAGCATTTT
.	.	TRBJ1-1	TRBV5-4	CASSLPARDTEAFF	TGTGCCAGCAGCTTGCCAGCCCGGGACACTGAAGCTTTCTTT
TRBD1	.	TRBJ1-5	TRBV2	CASRGTVNQPQHF	TGTGCCAGCCGCGGGACAGTCAATCAGCCCCAGCATTTT
.	.	TRBJ1-3	TRBV7-9	CASSPSAGGKGNTIYF	TGTGCCAGCAGTCCATCCGCGGGGGGGAAAGGAAACACCATATATTTT
TRBD2	.	TRBJ2-7	TRBV7-9	CASSSNPLAATPYEQYF	TGTGCCAGCAGCTCAAACCCTCTAGCGGCAACCCCCTACGAGCAGTACTTC
TRBD2	.	TRBJ2-2	TRBV19	CASSITSGGPNTGELFF	TGTGCCAGTAGTATCACTAGCGGGGGCCCTAACACCGGGGAGCTGTTTTTT
.	.	TRBJ1-5	TRBV2	CASSGTPRFGNQPQHF	TGTGCCAGCAGCGGGACACCAAGGTTCGGCAATCAGCCCCAGCATTTT
.	.	TRBJ1-1	TRBV4-1	CASSQVGGDYTEAFF	TGCGCCAGCAGCCAAGTGGGGGGGGACTACACTGAAGCTTTCTTT
TRBD1	.	TRBJ2-2	TRBV7-9	CASSRGQGWNTGELFF	TGTGCCAGCAGCCGTGGACAGGGTTGGAACACCGGGGAGCTGTTTTTT
.	.	TRBJ2-1	TRBV6-4	CASSDEVGGTYNEQFF	TGTGCCAGCAGTGACGAGGTCGGGGGTACCTACAATGAGCAGTTCTTC
TRBD1	.	TRBJ1-2	TRBV23-1	CASTPRGQGGYTF	TGCGCCAGCACCCCCAGGGGGCAGGGAGGCTACACCTTC
TRBD2	once	TRBJ2-6	TRBV27	CASKDSTSGRAGANVLTF	TGTGCCAGCAAGGATTCGACTAGCGGTCGGGCTGGGGCCAACGTCCTGACTTTC
.	.	TRBJ2-1	TRBV27	CASSSPSATNEQFF	TGTGCCAGCAGTTCTCCGAGCGCTACCAATGAGCAGTTCTTC
.	.	TRBJ1-1	TRBV5-4	CASSRGQITEAFF	TGTGCCAGCAGCCGAGGACAGATCACTGAAGCTTTCTTT
TRBD2	few	TRBJ2-2	TRBV5-1	CASSPGTSGNLGELFF	TGCGCCAGCAGCCCCGGGACTAGCGGGAATCTCGGGGAGCTGTTTTTT
.	.	TRBJ2-3	TRBV15	CATGDRTRETQYF	TGTGCCACCGGGGACCGTACTCGGGAGACGCAGTATTTT
.	.	TRBJ1-1	TRBV11-2	CASSLDRPNTEAFF	TGTGCCAGCAGCTTAGACAGGCCGAACACTGAAGCTTTCTTT
.	.	TRBJ2-7	TRBV28	CASSYKTYEQYF	TGTGCCAGCAGTTACAAGACCTACGAGCAGTACTTC
.	.	TRBJ1-2	TRBV27	CATGVRANYGYTF	TGTGCCACGGGCGTGAGGGCTAACTATGGCTACACCTTC
TRBD1	.	TRBJ2-3	TRBV14	CASSQSRRRGPTDTQYF	TGTGCCAGCAGCCAAAGTAGGCGAAGGGGGCCCACGGATACGCAGTATTTT
.	once	TRBJ1-3	TRBV15	CATSSARGSGNTIYF	TGTGCCACCAGCAGTGCTCGGGGAAGTGGAAACACCATATATTTT
.	.	TRBJ2-7	TRBV5-6	CASSLGSREQYF	TGTGCCAGCAGCTTGGGGAGTCGCGAGCAGTACTTC
.	.	TRBJ1-3	TRBV5-1	CASSLGRADTIYF	TGCGCCAGCAGCTTGGGCAGGGCGGACACCATATATTTT
.	.	TRBJ2-7	TRBV5-1	CASSGGNLYEQYF	TGCGCCAGCAGCGGGGGGAATCTGTACGAGCAGTACTTC
TRBD1	.	TRBJ1-5	TRBV5-4	CASSRDRADQPQHF	TGTGCCAGCAGTCGGGACAGGGCCGATCAGCCCCAGCATTTT
.	few	TRBJ2-1	TRBV27	CASSIRDTYNEQFF	TGTGCCAGCAGTATCCGGGACACTTACAATGAGCAGTTCTTC
.	.	TRBJ1-1	TRBV6-5	CASQTGYNTEAFF	TGTGCCTCTCAAACCGGGTACAACACTGAAGCTTTCTTT
TRBD1	.	TRBJ1-6	TRBV4-3	CASSQVGGTGGAVRASPLHF	TGCGCCAGCAGCCAAGTGGGAGGAACAGGGGGCGCGGTGAGGGCTTCACCCCTCCACTTT
.	.	TRBJ1-2	TRBV5-1	CASSPITTGYYGYTF	TGCGCCAGCAGCCCAATAACGACGGGATACTATGGCTACACCTTC
.	.	TRBJ2-7	TRBV7-9	CASSDTRVEQYF	TGTGCCAGCAGTGATACTAGAGTCGAGCAGTACTTC
TRBD2	.	TRBJ2-1	TRBV27	CASSSTFSGSSYNEQFF	TGTGCCAGCAGTTCAACTTTTAGCGGGAGCTCCTACAATGAGCAGTTCTTC
TRBD2	.	TRBJ2-3	TRBV6-5	CASRGSGSGTDTQYF	TGTGCCAGCAGGGGTAGCGGGAGTGGCACAGATACGCAGTATTTT
TRBD1	few	TRBJ2-2	TRBV10-3	CAISETTGGIGELFF	TGTGCCATCAGTGAGACGACAGGGGGAATCGGGGAGCTGTTTTTT
.	.	TRBJ1-2	TRBV5-6	CASSQTGIGNYGYTF	TGTGCCAGCAGCCAAACAGGGATTGGAAACTATGGCTACACCTTC
.	.	TRBJ1-5	TRBV6-5	CASSRGWTGNQPQHF	TGTGCCAGCAGCAGGGGTTGGACGGGGAATCAGCCCCAGCATTTT
TRBD1	.	TRBJ2-3	TRBV28	CASSWDSSTDTQYF	TGTGCCAGCAGTTGGGACAGTAGCACAGATACGCAGTATTTT
TRBD1	once	TRBJ2-1	TRBV7-8	CASSLLFLKDRARSSYNEQFF	TGTGCCAGCAGCTTACTGTTCCTTAAGGACAGGGCAAGAAGTTCCTACAATGAGCAGTTCTTC
.	.	TRBJ1-4	TRBV6-4	CASSVQWGANEKLFF	TGTGCCAGCAGTGTTCAGTGGGGGGCTAATGAAAAACTGTTTTTT
TRBD1	few	TRBJ2-6	TRBV29-1	CSVAGTETSAANVLTF	TGCAGCGTCGCCGGGACAGAGACCTCTGCGGCCAACGTCCTGACTTTC